These 7 T cell receptor beta chains originate from one sample sequenced in a study of CD8 T cells in ankylosing spondylitis. A single record per CDR3 protein comes from TCRdb applying MiXCR to the 5' RACE reads. The table has about 260,000 distinct CDR3 sequences, 15% to 25% seen once. Sequencing was performed on blood, either unsorted or a sorted T cell fraction (not recorded which). The receptor set was obtained from a male donor with ankylosing spondylitis or in good health (not recorded which).

This clonotype turned up a few times. The rearrangement joins TRBV6-1 to TRBJ1-2; D is uncertain. V lost 5 bases to trimming and J lost 8 bases, with 12 bases between them. CDR1 and CDR2 (germline): MNHNS, SASEGT. The CDR3 length is 12 residues. CDR3 DNA sequence: TGTGCCAGCAGTACCCGACGGGAGGGCTACACCTTC. Its translation: CASSTRREGYTF.

The chain recombines TRBV2 with TRBJ2-3; 7 bases agree with TRBD2. The CDR3 length is 14 residues. V was pared by 7 bases and J by 3 bases, with 7 bases of the junction left unmatched. Germline loops: CDR1 SNHLY, CDR2 FYNNEI. CDR3 bases: TGTGCCAGCACCTTACCGGGAGGTACAGATACGCAGTATTTT. This translates into CASTLPGGTDTQYF.

The V call is TRBV4-1, the J call TRBJ1-1, with D possibly TRBD1 on 5 matching bases. From germline, CDR1 is MGHRA and CDR2 YSYEKL. V lost 3 bases and J lost 3, with 11 bases in between. The CDR3 sequence is 14 residues long. Here the CDR3 reads CASSQSTEYTEAFF. The CDR3 DNA reads as TGCGCCAGCAGCCAGTCGACAGAGTACACTGAAGCTTTCTTT.

The gene calls are TRBV5-1 and TRBJ1-1; 7 bases align to TRBD1. The germline gives CDR1 SGHRS, CDR2 YFSETQ. The CDR3 sequence is 15 residues long. V lost 7 bases, J lost 1 base, and 10 bases stayed unmatched. The CDR3 coding sequence is TGCGCCAGCCGCCACACCGGGACAGCGAACACTGAAGCTTTCTTT. It encodes CASRHTGTANTEAFF.

The rearrangement uses TRBV5-1 and TRBJ2-3; D is perhaps TRBD2 (5 bases). From germline, CDR1 is SGHRS and CDR2 YFSETQ. The CDR3 is 14 residues long. Trimming pared 1 base from V and 4 bases from J, leaving 10 bases between. The CDR3 sequence: CASSLTSLADTQYF. In nucleotides, the CDR3 is TGCGCCAGCAGCTTGACTAGTCTCGCAGATACGCAGTATTTT.

In its sample, this clonotype was seen a few times. V usage is TRBV28 and J usage is TRBJ2-4; the D is unclear. CDR1 MDHEN and CDR2 SYDVKM come from the germline V gene. This CDR3 has 14 residues. The V and J ends lost 4 bases and 6 bases respectively, with 13 bases between them. CDR3 protein: CASSSSLGSNIQYF. The CDR3 DNA follows: TGTGCCAGCAGTTCCTCCCTCGGATCAAACATTCAGTACTTC. The full variable domain, its missing parts supplied by reference TRBV28 and TRBJ2-4, is DVKVTQSSRYLVKRTGEKVFLECVQDMDHENMFWYRQDPGLGLRLIYFSYDVKMKEKGDIPEGYSVSREKKERFSLILESASTNQTSMYLCASSSSLGSNIQYFGAGTRLSVL.

The chain uses TRBV12-3 or TRBV12-4 and TRBJ2-5, with 12 bases fitting TRBD2. V lost 6 bases and J lost 1; bases outside the gene matches: 6. The CDR3 is 16 amino acids. The CDR3 reads CASSPGLAGPQETQYF. For the CDR3, the DNA is TGTGCCAGCAGCCCCGGACTAGCGGGGCCCCAAGAGACCCAGTACTTC.